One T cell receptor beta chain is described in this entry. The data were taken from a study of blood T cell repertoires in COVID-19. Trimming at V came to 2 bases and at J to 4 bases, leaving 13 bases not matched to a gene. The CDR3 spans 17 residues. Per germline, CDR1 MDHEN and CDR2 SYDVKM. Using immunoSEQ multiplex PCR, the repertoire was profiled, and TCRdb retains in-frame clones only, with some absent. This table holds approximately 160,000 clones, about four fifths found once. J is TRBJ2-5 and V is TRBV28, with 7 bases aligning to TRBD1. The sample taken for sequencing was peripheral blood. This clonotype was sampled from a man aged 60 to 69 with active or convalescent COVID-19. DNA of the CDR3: TGTGCCAGCAGTTTAACGGTCCGGCAGGGGGTAGGAGAGACCCAGTACTTC. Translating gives CASSLTVRQGVGETQYF.